These 15 T cell receptor beta chains were sequenced from one sample in a study of T cell clonality in common variable immunodeficiency. The repertoire was sequenced with immunoSEQ multiplex PCR; TCRdb's copy has only in-frame clones and lacks some. There are about 35,000 clones in the sample, none observed a single time. Sequenced material: peripheral blood mononuclear cells. All receptors derive from a person aged 18-69 years in good health.

This clone came up a few times. From the germline J gene comes the end of the CDR3, since the read stops 3 residues before it. The rearrangement uses TRBV2 and TRBJ1-1; maybe TRBD1 (5 bases). V was shortened by 10 bases and J by 4 bases, with 19 bases between the two germline ends. Germline V gene lookup returns CDR1 SNHLY and CDR2 FYNNEI. The CDR3 contains 14 residues. The sequenced part of the CDR3 DNA is TGTGCCAACCCCCCCAGGGAGAGGGGCACTGAA. Protein product: CANPPRERGTE. In full, the CDR3 is CANPPRERGTEAFF.

In this sample, this clone turned up many times. Read data end 3 residues before the CDR3 end; the end is taken from the germline J gene. V usage is TRBV7-2 and J usage is TRBJ2-3, with D maybe TRBD2 (6 bases). V shed 5 bases and J shed 0 bases, with 12 bases lying between them. The CDR3 extends over 15 amino acids. Germline V gene lookup returns CDR1 SGHTA and CDR2 FQGNSA. CDR3 DNA (partial): TGTGCCAGCAGCCTTAGCGGAACTAGCACAGATACG. This codes for CASSLSGTSTDT. The entire CDR3 reads CASSLSGTSTDTQYF.

Ten or more counts support this clone. The read halts 3 residues ahead of the CDR3 end, with the missing end drawn from the germline J gene. The rearrangement uses TRBV11-3 and TRBJ2-1; 8 bases fit TRBD1. The V segment lost 5 bases and the J segment 2 bases; nucleotides outside the gene matches: 2. CDR1 is SGHNT, CDR2 YENEEA, per germline. There are 14 residues in the CDR3. CDR3 sequence reads: CASSPDRAYNEQFF. The sequenced CDR3 bases are TGTGCCAGCAGCCCGGACAGGGCCTACAATGAG.

A remark on this clone: The junction and the germline gene differ at one end; a read error may be behind it. The sequenced fragment ends 3 residues before the CDR3 boundary, so the rest is inferred from the germline J gene. The rearrangement joins TRBV7-7 to TRBJ2-1, with 13 bases fitting TRBD2. The CDR3 consists of 17 residues. Germline lookup yields CDR1 SSHAT and CDR2 FNYEAQ (reference sequence). CDR3 DNA (partial): TGTGCTAGCAGCTTGTGGACTAGCGGGAGAGTCGACAATGAG. Its translation: CASSLWTSGRVDNE. The whole CDR3 sequence is CASSLWTSGRVDNEQFF. The whole variable domain, filled in from reference TRBV7-7 and TRBJ2-1, reads GAGVSQSPRYKVTKRGQDVTLRCDPISSHATLYWYQQALGQGPEFLTYFNYEAQPDKSGLPSDRFSAERPEGSISTLTIQRTEQRDSAMYRCASSLWTSGRVDNEQFFGPGTRLTVL.

This clone was seen many times. The read ends 3 residues early relative to the CDR3; the germline J gene fills the gap. This chain links TRBV4-2 with TRBJ1-6; 8 positions match TRBD1. The germline gives CDR1 LGHNA, CDR2 YNFKEQ. CDR3 length equals 17 residues. After removal of 4 bases from V and 1 base from J, the junction contained 6 bases not matched to a gene. CDR3 region: CASSLQGARSYNSPLHF. CDR3 bases read: TGTGCCAGCAGCCTTCAGGGGGCGCGATCCTATAATTCACCC.

This clone was found many times. The DNA ends 3 residues before the CDR3 does, and the rest of the CDR3 is filled in from the germline J gene. V is TRBV29-1 and J is TRBJ2-3; 11 positions agree with TRBD2. Germline CDR1 reads SQVTM; CDR2 reads ANQGSEA. This CDR3 contains 15 residues. The J segment lost 8 bases and the V segment lost 1 base, leaving 8 bases of the junction unmatched. The CDR3 bases that were read are TGCAGCGTTGAAGGTCTAGCGGGAGGTGTAGGTACG. It encodes CSVEGLAGGVGT. The complete CDR3 sequence is CSVEGLAGGVGTQYF.

This clone was found many times. The DNA ends 3 residues before the CDR3 does, and the rest of the CDR3 is filled in from the germline J gene. The genes are TRBV5-1 and TRBJ2-5; D might be TRBD1 (6 bases). Trimming took 1 base from V and 3 from J, leaving 10 bases between them. The CDR3 totals 14 residues. The germline CDR1 and CDR2 sequences are SGHRS and YFSETQ. CDR3: CASSLFPGEETQYF. Partial CDR3 DNA: TGCGCCAGCAGCTTGTTTCCAGGGGAAGAGACC.

This clone was seen repeatedly, ten times or more. The read ends 3 residues early relative to the CDR3; the germline J gene fills the gap. The rearrangement links TRBV6-1 to TRBJ2-7; 7 bases agree with TRBD2. The CDR3 consists of 14 residues. The germline V gene encodes CDR1 MNHNS and CDR2 SASEGT. Trimming took 4 bases from V and 5 from J; bases not matched to a gene: 8. The sequenced CDR3 bases are TGTGCCAGCAGTGGGTGGGGGGGAGGGGACGAG. This encodes CASSGWGGGDE. Given in full, the CDR3 is CASSGWGGGDEQYF.

This clone has a handful of counts. The read stops 3 residues short of the end of the CDR3; the missing end is completed from the germline J gene. The chain uses TRBV7-3 and TRBJ2-7, with 11 bases that match TRBD2. Per germline, CDR1 SGHTA and CDR2 FQGTGA. With 5 bases clipped from V and 5 bases from J, the junction kept 8 bases outside the gene matches. The CDR3 spans 15 residues. The sequenced part of the CDR3 DNA is TGTGCCAGCAGCCCCAGACTAGCGGGAAGGGACGAG. It specifies CASSPRLAGRDE. The CDR3, in full, reads CASSPRLAGRDEQYF.

At least ten counts were recorded for this clone. The read is 3 residues too short to cover the CDR3 end, so that end is filled in from the germline J gene. J is TRBJ1-1 and V is TRBV5-1, with a possible D match to TRBD1 (6 bases). The CDR3 loop spans 18 amino acids. Germline CDR1 and CDR2: SGHRS and YFSETQ. V lost 0 bases and J lost 2, with 20 bases in between. CDR3 amino acids: CASSLVLLSGEGNTEAFF. CDR3 DNA (partial): TGCGCCAGCAGCTTGGTACTTTTGTCAGGGGAAGGAAACACTGAA.

This clone was observed at least ten times. From the germline J gene comes the end of the CDR3, since the read stops 3 residues before it. The chain joins TRBV6-7 to TRBJ2-1, with 7 nucleotides matching TRBD2. TRBV6-7 belongs to the ORF category, with a function that is uncertain. The CDR3 is 14 residues long. After removal of 6 bases from V and 8 bases from J, the junction contained 10 bases not matched to a gene. CDR3 DNA (partial): TGTGCCAGCAGCCCTCGGGGGAGGGCCTATGAG. Amino acid sequence: CASSPRGRAYE. The full CDR3 is CASSPRGRAYEQFF.

In this sample, this clone turned up many times. CDR3 residues: CSARYQEGSPLHF. CDR3 DNA (partial): TGCAGTGCTAGATATCAGGAGGGGTCACCC. The chain is built from TRBV20-1 and TRBJ1-6, with D possibly being TRBD1 (5 bases). The CDR3 end falls 3 residues outside the read, so it is completed with the germline J gene. This CDR3 is built from 13 residues. Trimming removed 2 bases from V and 10 bases from J, with 12 bases in between. Per germline, CDR1 DFQATT and CDR2 SNEGSKA (reference sequence).

The table lists this clone with many counts. The sequenced fragment ends 3 residues before the CDR3 boundary, so the rest is inferred from the germline J gene. The chain links TRBV20-1 to TRBJ1-5; D is undetermined. Germline CDR1 reads DFQATT; CDR2 reads SNEGSKA (reference sequence). The V gene lost 3 bases and the J gene lost 5 bases, with 11 bases spanning the gap. The CDR3 runs to 13 residues. CDR3 amino acids: CSARTKWDQPQHF. CDR3 DNA (partial): TGCAGTGCTAGGACTAAGTGGGATCAGCCC.

For this clone: The missing CDR3 end, 3 residues past where the read stops, is filled in from the germline J gene. The chain carries TRBV11-1 and TRBJ2-3; 7 bases align to TRBD1. This CDR3 has 13 amino acids. Germline V CDR1 and CDR2: SGHAT, FQDESV (reference sequence). CDR3 loop: CASSWTGEETQYF. The CDR3 DNA, read in part, is TGTGCCAGCAGCTGGACAGGCGAAGAGACG.

This clone was recorded many times. The read is 3 residues too short to cover the CDR3 end, so that end is filled in from the germline J gene. The chain couples TRBV19 to TRBJ2-1; 7 bases align to TRBD2. The germline gives CDR1 LNHDA, CDR2 SQIVND (reference sequence). The CDR3 totals 16 residues. The trim removed 3 bases at V and 4 bases at J, leaving 9 bases unmatched. The CDR3 reads CASSISAGGGYNEQFF. Incomplete CDR3 DNA: TGTGCCAGTAGTATTTCAGCCGGGGGAGGGTACAATGAG.